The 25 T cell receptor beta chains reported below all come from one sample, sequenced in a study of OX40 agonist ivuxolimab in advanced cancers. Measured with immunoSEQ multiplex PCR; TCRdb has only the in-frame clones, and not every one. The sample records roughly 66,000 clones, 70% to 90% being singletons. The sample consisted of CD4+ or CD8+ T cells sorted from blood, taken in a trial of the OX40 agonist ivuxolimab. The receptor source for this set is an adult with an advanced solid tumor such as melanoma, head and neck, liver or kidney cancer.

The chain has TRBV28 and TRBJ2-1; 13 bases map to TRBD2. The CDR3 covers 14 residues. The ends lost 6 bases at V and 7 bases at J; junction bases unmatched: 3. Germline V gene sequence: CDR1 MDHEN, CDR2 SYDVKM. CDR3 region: CASRGTSGVNEQFF. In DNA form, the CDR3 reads TGTGCCAGCAGGGGGACTAGCGGGGTGAATGAGCAGTTCTTC.

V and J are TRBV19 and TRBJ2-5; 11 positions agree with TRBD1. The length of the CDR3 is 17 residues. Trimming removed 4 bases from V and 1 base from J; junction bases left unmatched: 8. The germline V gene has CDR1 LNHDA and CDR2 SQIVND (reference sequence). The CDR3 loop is CASSTRTGQGVQETQYF. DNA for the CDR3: TGTGCCAGTAGTACGCGAACGGGACAGGGGGTCCAAGAGACCCAGTACTTC.

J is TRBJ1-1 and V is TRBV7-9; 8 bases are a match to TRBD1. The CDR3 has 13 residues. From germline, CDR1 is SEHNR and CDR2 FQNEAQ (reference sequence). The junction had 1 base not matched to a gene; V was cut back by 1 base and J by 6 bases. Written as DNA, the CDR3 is TGTGCCAGCAGCTTAGGGGGACAGGCTGAAGCTTTCTTT. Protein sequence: CASSLGGQAEAFF.

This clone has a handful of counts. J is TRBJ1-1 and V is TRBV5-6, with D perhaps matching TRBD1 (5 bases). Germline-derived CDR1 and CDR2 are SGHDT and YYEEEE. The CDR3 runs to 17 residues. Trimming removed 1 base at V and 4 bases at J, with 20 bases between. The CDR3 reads CASSLREGRVQTTEAFF. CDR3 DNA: TGTGCCAGCAGCTTGAGGGAAGGCAGGGTTCAGACCACTGAAGCTTTCTTT. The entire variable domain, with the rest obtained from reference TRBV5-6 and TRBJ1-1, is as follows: DAGVTQSPTHLIKTRGQQVTLRCSPKSGHDTVSWYQQALGQGPQFIFQYYEEEERQRGNFPDRFSGHQFPNYSSELNVNALLLGDSALYLCASSLREGRVQTTEAFFGQGTRLTVV.

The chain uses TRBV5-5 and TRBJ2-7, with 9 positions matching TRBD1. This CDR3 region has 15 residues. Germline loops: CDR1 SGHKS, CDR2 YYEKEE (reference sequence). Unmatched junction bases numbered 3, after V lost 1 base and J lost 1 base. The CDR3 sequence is CASSLWDRASYEQYF. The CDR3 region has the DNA TGTGCCAGCAGCTTGTGGGACAGGGCTTCCTACGAGCAGTACTTC.

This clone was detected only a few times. Here the CDR3 reads CASSPPPIPIQGVNSGANVLTF. CDR3 sequence (DNA): TGTGCCAGCAGCCCCCCACCCATCCCCATACAGGGGGTTAACTCTGGGGCCAACGTCCTGACTTTC. The chain uses TRBV14 and TRBJ2-6, with 8 bases that match TRBD1. The CDR3 runs to 22 residues. The V segment lost 4 bases and the J segment 0 bases; nucleotides outside the gene matches: 20. The germline gives CDR1 SGHDN, CDR2 FVKESK.

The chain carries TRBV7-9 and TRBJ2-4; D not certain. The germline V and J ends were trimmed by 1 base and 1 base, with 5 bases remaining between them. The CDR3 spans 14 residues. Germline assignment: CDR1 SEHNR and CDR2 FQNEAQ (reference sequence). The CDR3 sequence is CASSLGVAKNIQYF. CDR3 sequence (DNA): TGTGCCAGCAGCTTAGGGGTGGCCAAAAACATTCAGTACTTC.

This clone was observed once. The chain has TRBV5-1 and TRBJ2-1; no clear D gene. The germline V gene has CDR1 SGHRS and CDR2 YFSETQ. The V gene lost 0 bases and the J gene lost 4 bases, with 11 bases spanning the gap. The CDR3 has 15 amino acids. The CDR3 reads CASSLERPEYNEQFF. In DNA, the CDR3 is TGCGCCAGCAGCTTGGAGCGACCAGAGTACAATGAGCAGTTCTTC.

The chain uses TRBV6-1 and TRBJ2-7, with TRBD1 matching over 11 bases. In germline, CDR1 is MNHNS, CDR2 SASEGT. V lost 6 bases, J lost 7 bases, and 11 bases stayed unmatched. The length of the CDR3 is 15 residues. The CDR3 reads CASSDGTGGDVEQYF. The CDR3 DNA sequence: TGTGCCAGCAGCGACGGGACAGGGGGAGATGTGGAGCAGTACTTC.

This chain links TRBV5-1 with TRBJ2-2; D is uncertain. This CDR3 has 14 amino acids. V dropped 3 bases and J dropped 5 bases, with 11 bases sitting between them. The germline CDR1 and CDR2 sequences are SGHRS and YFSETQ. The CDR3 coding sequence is TGCGCCAGCAGCTCGTACAGCCAAACCGGGGAGCTGTTTTTT. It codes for CASSSYSQTGELFF.

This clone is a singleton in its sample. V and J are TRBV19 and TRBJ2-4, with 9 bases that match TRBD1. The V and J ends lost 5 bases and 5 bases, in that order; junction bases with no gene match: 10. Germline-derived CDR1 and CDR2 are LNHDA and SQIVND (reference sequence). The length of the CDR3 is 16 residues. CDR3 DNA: TGTGCCAGTAGTGCGCTCCGGGACAGGGAGGAAAACATTCAGTACTTC. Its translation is CASSALRDREENIQYF.

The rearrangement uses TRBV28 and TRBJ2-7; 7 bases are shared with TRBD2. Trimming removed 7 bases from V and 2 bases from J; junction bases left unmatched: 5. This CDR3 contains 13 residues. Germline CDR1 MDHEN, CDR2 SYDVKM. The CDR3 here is CASTGGSPYEQYF. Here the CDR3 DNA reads TGTGCCAGCACGGGCGGGAGTCCCTACGAGCAGTACTTC.

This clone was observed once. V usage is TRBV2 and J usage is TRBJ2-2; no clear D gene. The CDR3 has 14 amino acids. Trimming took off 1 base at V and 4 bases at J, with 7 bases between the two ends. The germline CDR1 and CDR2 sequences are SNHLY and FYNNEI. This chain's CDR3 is CASSEVASTGELFF. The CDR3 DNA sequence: TGTGCCAGCAGTGAAGTCGCGAGCACCGGGGAGCTGTTTTTT.

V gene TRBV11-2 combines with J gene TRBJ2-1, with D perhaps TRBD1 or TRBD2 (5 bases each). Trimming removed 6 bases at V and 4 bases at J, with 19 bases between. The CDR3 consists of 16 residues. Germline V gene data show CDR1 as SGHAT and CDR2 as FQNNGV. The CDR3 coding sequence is TGTGCCAGCAGTGCTGGGGGACCGACTCCTTACAATGAGCAGTTCTTC. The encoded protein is CASSAGGPTPYNEQFF.

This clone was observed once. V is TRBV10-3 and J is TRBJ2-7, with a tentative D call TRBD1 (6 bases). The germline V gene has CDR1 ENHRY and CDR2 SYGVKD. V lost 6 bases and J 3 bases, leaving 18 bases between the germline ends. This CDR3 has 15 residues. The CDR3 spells CAIRTASGQYYEQYF. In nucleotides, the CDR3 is TGTGCCATCAGGACAGCCTCGGGACAATACTACGAGCAGTACTTC.

The chain's CDR3 is CAISVNGKGDTQYF. The CDR3 DNA reads TGTGCCATCAGTGTGAATGGGAAAGGAGATACGCAGTATTTT. The chain carries TRBV10-3 and TRBJ2-3, with unresolved D. Germline lookup yields CDR1 ENHRY and CDR2 SYGVKD. V was pared by 4 bases and J by 5 bases, with 13 bases between. The CDR3 spans 14 residues.

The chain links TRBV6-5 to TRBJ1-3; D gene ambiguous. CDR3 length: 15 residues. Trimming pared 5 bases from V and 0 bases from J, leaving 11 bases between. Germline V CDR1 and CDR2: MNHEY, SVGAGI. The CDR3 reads CASSQSRTSGNTIYF. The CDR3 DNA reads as TGTGCCAGCAGTCAAAGCAGAACCTCTGGAAACACCATATATTTT.

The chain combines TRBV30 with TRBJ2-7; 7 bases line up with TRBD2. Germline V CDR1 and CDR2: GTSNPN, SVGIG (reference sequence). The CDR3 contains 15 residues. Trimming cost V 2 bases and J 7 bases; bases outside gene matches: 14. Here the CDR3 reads CAWSSLFFQGGEQYF. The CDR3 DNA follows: TGTGCCTGGAGTTCACTTTTTTTCCAGGGAGGGGAGCAGTACTTC.

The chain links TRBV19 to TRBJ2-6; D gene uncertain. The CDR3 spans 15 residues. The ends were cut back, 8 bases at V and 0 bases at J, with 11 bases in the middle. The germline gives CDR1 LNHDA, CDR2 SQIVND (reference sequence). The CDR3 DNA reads TGTGCCAGTCGGTTCAGGAGCTCTGGGGCCAACGTCCTGACTTTC. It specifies CASRFRSSGANVLTF.

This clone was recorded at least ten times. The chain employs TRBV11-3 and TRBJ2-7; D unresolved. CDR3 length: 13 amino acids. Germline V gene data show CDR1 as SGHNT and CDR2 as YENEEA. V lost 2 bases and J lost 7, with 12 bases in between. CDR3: CASSLSPGREQYF. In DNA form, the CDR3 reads TGTGCCAGCAGCTTATCCCCAGGTCGGGAGCAGTACTTC. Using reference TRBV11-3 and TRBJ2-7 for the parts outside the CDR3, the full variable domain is EAGVVQSPRYKIIEKKQPVAFWCNPISGHNTLYWYLQNLGQGPELLIRYENEEAVDDSQLPKDRFSAERLKGVDSTLKIQPAELGDSAVYLCASSLSPGREQYFGPGTRLTVT.

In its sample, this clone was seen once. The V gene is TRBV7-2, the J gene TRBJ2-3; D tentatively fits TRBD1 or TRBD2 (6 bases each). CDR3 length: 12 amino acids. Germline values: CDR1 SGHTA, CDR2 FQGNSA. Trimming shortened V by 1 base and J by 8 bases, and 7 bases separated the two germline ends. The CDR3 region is CASSLEGGTQYF. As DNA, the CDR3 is TGTGCCAGCAGCTTAGAGGGGGGTACGCAGTATTTT.

This CDR3 reads CASSPYGTSGLYNEQFF. The DNA of the CDR3 is TGTGCCAGCTCACCATATGGGACTAGCGGGTTGTACAATGAGCAGTTCTTC. This sequence joins TRBV18 and TRBJ2-1; 12 nucleotides match TRBD2. Germline V gene data show CDR1 as KGHSH and CDR2 as LQKENI. The CDR3 is made up of 17 amino acids. V shed 2 bases, J shed 4 bases, and the junction held 6 bases outside the gene matches. The full variable domain, rest sourced from reference TRBV18 and TRBJ2-1, is NAGVMQNPRHLVRRRGQEARLRCSPMKGHSHVYWYRQLPEEGLKFMVYLQKENIIDESGMPKERFSAEFPKEGPSILRIQQVVRGDSAAYFCASSPYGTSGLYNEQFFGPGTRLTVL.

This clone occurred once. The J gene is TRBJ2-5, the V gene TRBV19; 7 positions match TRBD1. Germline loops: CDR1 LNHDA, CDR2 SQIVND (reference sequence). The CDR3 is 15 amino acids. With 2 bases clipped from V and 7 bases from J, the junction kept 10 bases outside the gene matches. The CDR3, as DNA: TGTGCCAGTAGTATAAGGAGACAGGGTGTCGGGACCCAGTACTTC. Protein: CASSIRRQGVGTQYF. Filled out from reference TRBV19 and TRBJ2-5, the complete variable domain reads DGGITQSPKYLFRKEGQNVTLSCEQNLNHDAMYWYRQDPGQGLRLIYYSQIVNDFQKGDIAEGYSVSREKKESFPLTVTSAQKNPTAFYLCASSIRRQGVGTQYFGPGTRLLVL.

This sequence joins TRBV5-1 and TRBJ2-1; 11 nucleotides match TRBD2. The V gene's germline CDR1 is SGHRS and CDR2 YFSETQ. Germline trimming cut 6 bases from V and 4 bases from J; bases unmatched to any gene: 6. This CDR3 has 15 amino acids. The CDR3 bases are TGCGCCAGCACCCTGACTAGCGGGGTGTACAATGAGCAGTTCTTC. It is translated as CASTLTSGVYNEQFF.

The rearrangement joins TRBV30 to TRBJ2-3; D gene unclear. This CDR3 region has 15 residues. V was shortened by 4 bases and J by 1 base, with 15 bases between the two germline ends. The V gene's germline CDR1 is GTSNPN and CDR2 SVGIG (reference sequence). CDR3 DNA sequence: TGTGCCTGGACCCTACTGGGGTTGCGCACAGATACGCAGTATTTT. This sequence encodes CAWTLLGLRTDTQYF.